This T cell receptor beta chain was sequenced in a study of Graves' ophthalmopathy and Graves' hyperthyroidism. Study-wide background: The collection of peripheral blood took place at initial diagnosis, before any treatment.

The CDR3 extends over 12 amino acids. CDR1 and CDR2 from the germline V gene are SGHDN and FVKESK. Excluded were patients with other autoimmune diseases, uncontrolled infections, pregnancy or lactation. As the starting material, roughly 9.8 ml of fresh peripheral blood yielded the PBMCs. RNA served as the template for amplifying TCR beta CDR3 regions. An opening RT-PCR round employed HTBI primers and preceded a second-round multiplex PCR. A single record per CDR3 protein comes from TCRdb applying MiXCR to the multiplex PCR reads. The sample has hundreds of thousands of distinct CDR3 sequences, about two fifths seen once; the top ten hold more than 3%.

V is TRBV14 and J is TRBJ1-3; no reliable D call. This TCR derives from an adult man with Graves' ophthalmopathy. Material: peripheral blood. The CDR3 here is CARDLEGNTIYF. In DNA form, the CDR3 reads TGTGCTAGAGATCTAGAGGGAAACACCATATATTTT.